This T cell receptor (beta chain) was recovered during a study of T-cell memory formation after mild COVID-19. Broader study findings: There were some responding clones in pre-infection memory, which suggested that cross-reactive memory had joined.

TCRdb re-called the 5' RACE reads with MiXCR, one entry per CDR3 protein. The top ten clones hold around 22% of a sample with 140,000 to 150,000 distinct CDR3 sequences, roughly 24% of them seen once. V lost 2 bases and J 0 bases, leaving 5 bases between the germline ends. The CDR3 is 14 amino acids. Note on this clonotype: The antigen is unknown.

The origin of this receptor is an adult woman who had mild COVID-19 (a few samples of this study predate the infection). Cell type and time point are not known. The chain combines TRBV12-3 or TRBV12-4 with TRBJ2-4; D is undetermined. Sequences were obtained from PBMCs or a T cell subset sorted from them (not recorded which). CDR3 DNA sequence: TGTGCCAGCAGTTTAAATCTAGCCAAAAACATTCAGTACTTC. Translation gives CASSLNLAKNIQYF.